A single sample gave rise to the 13 T cell receptor beta chains below, sequenced in a study of CD8+CD57+ T cells in acquired aplastic anemia (dated by TCRdb to 2016 to 2019). The paper's findings and limits, for the study overall: In patients, diversity was lower in CD8+CD57+ cells than in the total CD4+ and CD8+ cell pools.

Flow cytometry had shown CD8+CD57+ cell expansion in the patients selected for sequencing. These receptors are not linked to any known antigen. Reads for this sample came from an Illumina HiSeq 2000. Genomic DNA served as template for TCR beta VDJ combination and CDR3 sequence profiling. TCRdb reran the public reads through fastp at Q25 and MiXCR, keeping productive beta chains. CDR3 protein sequences are deduplicated, and each keeps its most common genes and DNA. In this sample the table shows 15,000 to 20,000 distinct CDR3 sequences, 30% to 45% of which occur a single time. Around 86% of the sample is held by the ten biggest clonotypes. The source material was CD8+CD57+ T cells sorted from PBMCs. Explained via the paper, the cell subset or site label denotes: bead-enriched CD8+CD57+ effector memory T cells from SAA patients. The source of these receptors is a human donor with aplastic anemia.

The chain uses TRBV5-6 and TRBJ2-7, with 8 bases that match TRBD1. The CDR3 is 14 residues long. The germline V gene encodes CDR1 SGHDT and CDR2 YYEEEE. Losses at the gene ends were 4 bases for V and 2 bases for J; bases not matched to a gene: 5. The chain's CDR3 is CASSPWTGTYEQYF. CDR3 DNA sequence: TGTGCCAGCAGCCCCTGGACAGGGACCTACGAGCAGTACTTC.

This clonotype was seen many times. The V gene is TRBV5-4, the J gene TRBJ2-3; 9 nucleotides line up with TRBD1. Germline-derived CDR1 and CDR2 are SGHNT and YYREEE (reference sequence). V shed 4 bases and J 2 bases; nucleotides not matched to a gene: 14. This CDR3 comprises 18 residues. The CDR3 protein is CASSGDRGGKAFTDTQYF. In nucleotides, the CDR3 is TGTGCCAGCAGCGGAGACAGGGGGGGTAAGGCCTTCACAGATACGCAGTATTTT.

This clonotype ranks as medium-sized. The chain uses TRBV2 and TRBJ2-7, with D possibly matching TRBD1 (6 bases). The CDR3 extends over 15 amino acids. Trimming took 7 bases from V and 0 from J, leaving 16 bases between them. The germline V gene encodes CDR1 SNHLY and CDR2 FYNNEI. CDR3 sequence: CASIKGTLSSYEQYF. The CDR3 bases are TGTGCCAGCATAAAAGGGACACTGAGCTCCTACGAGCAGTACTTC.

In its sample, this clonotype was seen a few times. This chain connects TRBV7-3 to TRBJ1-1, with D unresolved. Between the trimmed V and J ends, which lost 1 base and 3 bases, there was a span of 6 bases. CDR1 is SGHTA, CDR2 FQGTGA, per germline. This CDR3 has 13 amino acids. CDR3 nucleotide sequence: TGTGCCAGCAGCTTAAGGAGGGACACTGAAGCTTTCTTT. Protein product: CASSLRRDTEAFF.

The table lists this clonotype with many counts. The chain links TRBV6-4 to TRBJ2-3, with 9 bases fitting TRBD2. The CDR3 is made up of 16 amino acids. Looked up from germline, CDR1 is MRHNA and CDR2 is SNTAGT. Trimming cost V 0 bases and J 2 bases; bases outside gene matches: 3. The CDR3 loop reads CASSDSGGGATDTQYF. The CDR3 DNA follows: TGTGCCAGCAGTGACTCGGGCGGGGGGGCCACAGATACGCAGTATTTT.

In this sample, this clonotype turned up many times. This chain links TRBV15 with TRBJ2-7; weak D call: TRBD1 (6 bases). The germline V gene has CDR1 LNHNV and CDR2 YYDKDF (reference sequence). V lost 2 bases and J 7 bases, leaving 15 bases between the germline ends. CDR3 length: 14 amino acids. The CDR3 DNA is TGTGCCACCAGCAGAAAACAGGGTGGACGGGAGCAGTACTTC. This translates into CATSRKQGGREQYF.

The sample holds many counts of this clonotype. The chain couples TRBV10-3 to TRBJ2-3; 8 bases are a match to TRBD1. Germline CDR1 reads ENHRY; CDR2 reads SYGVKD. CDR3 length equals 16 residues. Germline trimming cut 2 bases from V and 6 bases from J; bases unmatched to any gene: 10. As DNA, the CDR3 is TGTGCCATCAGTGAGGCCTTCGTGACAGGGGATGATACGCAGTATTTT. Encoded protein: CAISEAFVTGDDTQYF.

The rearrangement joins TRBV5-1 to TRBJ2-2; D is unresolved. CDR1 is SGHRS and CDR2 is YFSETQ in the germline V gene. V was shortened by 1 base and J by 0 bases, with 7 bases between the two germline ends. CDR3 size: 15 residues. CDR3 DNA sequence: TGCGCCAGCAGCTTGACGCGGTCGAACACCGGGGAGCTGTTTTTT. Residues: CASSLTRSNTGELFF. Together with reference TRBV5-1 and TRBJ2-2, the CDR3 gives the full variable domain: KAGVTQTPRYLIKTRGQQVTLSCSPISGHRSVSWYQQTPGQGLQFLFEYFSETQRNKGNFPGRFSGRQFSNSRSEMNVSTLELGDSALYLCASSLTRSNTGELFFGEGSRLTVL.

The chain couples TRBV6-1 to TRBJ1-6; TRBD1 aligns across 8 bases. Germline CDR1 MNHNS, CDR2 SASEGT. J lost 5 bases, V lost 6 bases, and 9 bases had no gene match. The CDR3 is 16 amino acids. CDR3 nucleotides: TGTGCCAGCAGCTCGAAATGGACAGGGAATAATTCACCCCTCCACTTT. This codes for CASSSKWTGNNSPLHF.

Ten or more counts support this clonotype. This chain uses TRBV10-1 with TRBJ2-7; no clear D. Germline CDR1 reads WNHNN; CDR2 reads SYGVQD (reference sequence). V dropped 2 bases and J dropped 0 bases, with 2 bases sitting between them. This CDR3 region has 12 residues. The CDR3 nucleotides are TGCGCCAGCAGTGAGAACTCCTACGAGCAGTACTTC. This gives the protein CASSENSYEQYF.

The chain joins TRBV5-1 to TRBJ2-3; D remains unclear. V was cut by 0 bases and J by 2 bases, with 4 bases left in between. Germline CDR1 reads SGHRS; CDR2 reads YFSETQ. The CDR3 is 13 amino acids. The CDR3 spells CASSLGYTDTQYF. The CDR3 DNA is TGCGCCAGCAGCTTGGGCTACACAGATACGCAGTATTTT.

CDR3 nucleotides: TGTGCCATCTACACGCTGGGCTATGGCTACACCTTC. Translated, it gives CAIYTLGYGYTF. J is TRBJ1-2 and V is TRBV25-1, with D uncertain. Looked up from germline, CDR1 is MGHDK and CDR2 is SYGVNS. CDR3 length equals 12 residues. Trimming stripped 10 bases from V and 4 bases from J, with 13 bases between.

In its sample, this clonotype was seen a few times. V is TRBV29-1 and J is TRBJ2-2, with a possible D match to TRBD1 (6 bases). Germline CDR1 and CDR2: SQVTM and ANQGSEA. The CDR3 spans 14 residues. Trimming removed 3 bases at V and 5 bases at J, with 13 bases between. CDR3 residues: CSVEDQGKTGELFF. In nucleotides, the CDR3 is TGCAGCGTTGAGGATCAGGGGAAGACCGGGGAGCTGTTTTTT.